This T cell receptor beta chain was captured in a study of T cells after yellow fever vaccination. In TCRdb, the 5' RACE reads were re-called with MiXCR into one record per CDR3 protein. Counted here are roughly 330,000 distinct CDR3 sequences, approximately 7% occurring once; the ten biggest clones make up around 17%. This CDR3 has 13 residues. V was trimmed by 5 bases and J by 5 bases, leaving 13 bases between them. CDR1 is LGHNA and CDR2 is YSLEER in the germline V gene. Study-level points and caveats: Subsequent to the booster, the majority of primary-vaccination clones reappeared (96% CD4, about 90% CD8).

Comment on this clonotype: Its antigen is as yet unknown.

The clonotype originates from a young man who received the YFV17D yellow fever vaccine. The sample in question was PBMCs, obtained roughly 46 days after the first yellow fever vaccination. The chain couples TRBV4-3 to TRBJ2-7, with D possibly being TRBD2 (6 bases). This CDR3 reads CASSGRGSHEQYF. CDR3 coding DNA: TGCGCCAGCAGCGGTCGGGGGTCACACGAGCAGTACTTC.